This T cell receptor (beta chain) is from a study of blood T cell repertoires in COVID-19. About the study: The United States, Italy and Spain provided the acute and convalescent COVID-19 samples.

The assay was immunoSEQ multiplex PCR, and TCRdb's table has in-frame clones only and misses some. The sample includes about 140,000 clones, roughly 84% seen only once; the top ten take 5.5%. This study enrolled people aged roughly 18 to 89 from about two dozen US geographic areas. Grouping used clinical history reported by participants in a survey and questionnaire. The germline gives CDR1 SEHNR, CDR2 FQNEAQ (reference sequence). Unmatched junction bases numbered 6, after V lost 0 bases and J lost 5 bases. This CDR3 spans 16 amino acids. This sequence originates from a man aged 40-49 years with acute COVID-19. Sequencing was carried out using PBMCs or T cells enriched from blood (not recorded which). V gene TRBV7-9 combines with J gene TRBJ2-5, with 10 bases that match TRBD1. CDR3 protein: CASSLARTGGRETQYF. CDR3 bases: TGTGCCAGCAGCTTAGCCAGGACAGGGGGAAGGGAGACCCAGTACTTC.